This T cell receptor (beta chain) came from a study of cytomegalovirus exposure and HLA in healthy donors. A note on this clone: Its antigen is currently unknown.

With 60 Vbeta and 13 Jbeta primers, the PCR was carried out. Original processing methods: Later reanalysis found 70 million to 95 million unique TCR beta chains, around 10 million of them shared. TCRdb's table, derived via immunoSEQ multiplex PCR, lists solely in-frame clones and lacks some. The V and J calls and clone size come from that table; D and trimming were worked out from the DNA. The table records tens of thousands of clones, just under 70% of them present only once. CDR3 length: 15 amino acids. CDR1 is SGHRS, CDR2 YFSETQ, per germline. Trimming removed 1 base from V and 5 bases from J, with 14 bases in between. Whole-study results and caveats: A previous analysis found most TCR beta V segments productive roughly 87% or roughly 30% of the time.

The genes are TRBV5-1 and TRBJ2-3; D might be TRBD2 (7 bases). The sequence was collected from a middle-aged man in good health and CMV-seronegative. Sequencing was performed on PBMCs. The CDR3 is CASSLMGGGLDTQYF. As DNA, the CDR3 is TGCGCCAGCAGCTTGATGGGGGGGGGCTTAGATACGCAGTATTTT.